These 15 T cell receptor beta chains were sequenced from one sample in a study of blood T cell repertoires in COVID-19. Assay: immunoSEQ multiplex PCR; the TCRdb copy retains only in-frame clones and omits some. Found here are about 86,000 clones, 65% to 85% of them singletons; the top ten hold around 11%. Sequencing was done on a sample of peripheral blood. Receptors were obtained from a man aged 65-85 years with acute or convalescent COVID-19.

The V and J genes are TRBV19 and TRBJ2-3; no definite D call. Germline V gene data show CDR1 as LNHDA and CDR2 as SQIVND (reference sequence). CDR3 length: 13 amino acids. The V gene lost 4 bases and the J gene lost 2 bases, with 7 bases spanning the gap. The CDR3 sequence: CASSTGVTDTQYF. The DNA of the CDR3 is TGTGCCAGTAGTACCGGAGTCACAGATACGCAGTATTTT.

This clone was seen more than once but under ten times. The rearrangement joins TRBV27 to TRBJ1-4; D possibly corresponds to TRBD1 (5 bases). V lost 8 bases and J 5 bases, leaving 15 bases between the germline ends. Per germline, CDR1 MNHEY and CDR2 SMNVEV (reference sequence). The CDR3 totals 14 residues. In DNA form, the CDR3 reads TGTGCCAGCGCCAACCAGGGAGGAAATGAAAAACTGTTTTTT. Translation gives CASANQGGNEKLFF.

This chain's CDR3 is CASSPGQGFYNEQFF. As DNA, the CDR3 is TGTGCCAGCAGCCCGGGACAGGGTTTCTACAATGAGCAGTTCTTC. The chain has TRBV7-9 and TRBJ2-1; 9 positions match TRBD1. The CDR3 length is 15 residues. The germline V gene encodes CDR1 SEHNR and CDR2 FQNEAQ (reference sequence). With V trimmed by 5 bases and J by 3 bases, 5 bases remained unmatched.

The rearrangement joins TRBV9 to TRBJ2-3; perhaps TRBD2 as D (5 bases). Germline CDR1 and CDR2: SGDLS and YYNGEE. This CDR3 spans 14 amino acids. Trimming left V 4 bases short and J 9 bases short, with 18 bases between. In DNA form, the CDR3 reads TGTGCCAGCAGCTTTGACCAGGCCGGAGGAACGCAGTATTTT. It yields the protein CASSFDQAGGTQYF. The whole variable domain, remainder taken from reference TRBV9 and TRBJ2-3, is DSGVTQTPKHLITATGQRVTLRCSPRSGDLSVYWYQQSLDQGLQFLIQYYNGEERAKGNILERFSAQQFPDLHSELNLSSLELGDSALYFCASSFDQAGGTQYFGPGTRLTVL.

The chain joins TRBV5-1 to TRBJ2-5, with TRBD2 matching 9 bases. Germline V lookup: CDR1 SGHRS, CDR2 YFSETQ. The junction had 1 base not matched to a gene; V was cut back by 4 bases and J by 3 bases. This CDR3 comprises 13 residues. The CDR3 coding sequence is TGCGCCAGCAGCGCTAGCGGGGAAGAGACCCAGTACTTC. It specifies CASSASGEETQYF.

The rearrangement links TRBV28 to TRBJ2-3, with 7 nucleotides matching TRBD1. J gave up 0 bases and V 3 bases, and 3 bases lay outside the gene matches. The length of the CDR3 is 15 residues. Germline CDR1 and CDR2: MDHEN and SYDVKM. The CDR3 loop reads CASSLQDRSTDTQYF. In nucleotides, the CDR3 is TGTGCCAGCAGTTTGCAGGACAGGAGCACAGATACGCAGTATTTT.

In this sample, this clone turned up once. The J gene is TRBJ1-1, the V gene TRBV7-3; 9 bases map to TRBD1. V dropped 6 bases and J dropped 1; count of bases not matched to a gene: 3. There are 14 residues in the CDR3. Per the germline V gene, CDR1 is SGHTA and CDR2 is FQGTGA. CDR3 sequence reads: CASRPGQGNTEAFF. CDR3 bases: TGTGCCAGCAGACCGGGACAGGGGAACACTGAAGCTTTCTTT.

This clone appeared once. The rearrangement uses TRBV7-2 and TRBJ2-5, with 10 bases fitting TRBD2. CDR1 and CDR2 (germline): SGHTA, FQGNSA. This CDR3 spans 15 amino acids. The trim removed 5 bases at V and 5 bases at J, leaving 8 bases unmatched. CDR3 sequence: CASSRPSGGAETQYF. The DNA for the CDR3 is TGTGCCAGCAGCAGGCCCAGCGGGGGGGCTGAGACCCAGTACTTC.

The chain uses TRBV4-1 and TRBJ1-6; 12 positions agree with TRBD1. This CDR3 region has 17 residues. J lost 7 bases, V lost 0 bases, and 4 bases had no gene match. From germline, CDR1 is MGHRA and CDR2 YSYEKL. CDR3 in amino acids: CASSQETGQGANSPLHF. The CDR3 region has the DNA TGCGCCAGCAGCCAAGAAACGGGACAGGGGGCAAATTCACCCCTCCACTTT.

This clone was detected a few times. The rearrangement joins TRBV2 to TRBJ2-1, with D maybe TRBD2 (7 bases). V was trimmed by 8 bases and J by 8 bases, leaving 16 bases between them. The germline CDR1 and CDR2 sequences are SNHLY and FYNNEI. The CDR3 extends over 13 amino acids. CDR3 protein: CASSEGGGDEQFF. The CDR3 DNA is TGTGCCAGCTCAGAAGGGGGGGGCGATGAGCAGTTCTTC.

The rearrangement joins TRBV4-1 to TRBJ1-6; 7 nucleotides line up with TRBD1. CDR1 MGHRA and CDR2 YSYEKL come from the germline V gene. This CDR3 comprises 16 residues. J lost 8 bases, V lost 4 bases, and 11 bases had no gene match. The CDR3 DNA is TGCGCCAGCAGCCTCCGCGGGCTAGGGGGCGATTCACCCCTCCACTTT. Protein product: CASSLRGLGGDSPLHF.

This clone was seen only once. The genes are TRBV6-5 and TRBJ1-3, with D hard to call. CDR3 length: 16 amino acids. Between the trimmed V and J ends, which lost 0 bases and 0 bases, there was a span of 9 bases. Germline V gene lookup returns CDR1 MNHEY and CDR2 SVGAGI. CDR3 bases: TGTGCCAGCAGTTACTCGATTCCGAGCTCTGGAAACACCATATATTTT. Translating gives CASSYSIPSSGNTIYF.

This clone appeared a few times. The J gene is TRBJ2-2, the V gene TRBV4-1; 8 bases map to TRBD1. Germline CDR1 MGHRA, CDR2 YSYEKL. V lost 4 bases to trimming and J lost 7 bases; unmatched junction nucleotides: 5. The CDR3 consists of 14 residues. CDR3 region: CASSRGQVDGELFF. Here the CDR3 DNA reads TGCGCCAGCAGCCGGGGACAGGTGGACGGGGAGCTGTTTTTT.

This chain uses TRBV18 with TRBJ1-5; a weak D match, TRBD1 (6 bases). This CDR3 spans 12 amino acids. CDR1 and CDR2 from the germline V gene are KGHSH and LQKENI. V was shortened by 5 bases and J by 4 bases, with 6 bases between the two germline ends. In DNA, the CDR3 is TGTGCCAGCTCAACAGGGAATCAGCCCCAGCATTTT. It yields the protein CASSTGNQPQHF.

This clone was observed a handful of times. CDR3 residues: CASSPGQSSGNTIYF. The DNA for the CDR3 is TGTGCCAGCAGTCCAGGACAGTCCTCTGGAAACACCATATATTTT. The chain uses TRBV6-5 and TRBJ1-3, with D tentatively TRBD1 (6 bases). The CDR3 covers 15 residues. V lost 5 bases to trimming and J lost 0 bases, with 11 bases between them. Germline V gene sequence: CDR1 MNHEY, CDR2 SVGAGI.